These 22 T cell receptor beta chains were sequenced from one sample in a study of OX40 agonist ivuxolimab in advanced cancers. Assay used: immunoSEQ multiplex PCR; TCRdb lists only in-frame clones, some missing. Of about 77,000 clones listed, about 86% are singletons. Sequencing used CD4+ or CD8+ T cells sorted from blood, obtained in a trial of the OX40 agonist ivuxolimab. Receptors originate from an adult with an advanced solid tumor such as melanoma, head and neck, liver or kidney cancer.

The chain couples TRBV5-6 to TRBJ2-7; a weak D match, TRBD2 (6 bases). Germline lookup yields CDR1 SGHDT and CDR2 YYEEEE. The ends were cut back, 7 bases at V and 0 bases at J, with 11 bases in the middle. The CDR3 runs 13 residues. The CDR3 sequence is CASGRPSSYEQYF. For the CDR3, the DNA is TGTGCCAGCGGGAGGCCCAGCTCCTACGAGCAGTACTTC.

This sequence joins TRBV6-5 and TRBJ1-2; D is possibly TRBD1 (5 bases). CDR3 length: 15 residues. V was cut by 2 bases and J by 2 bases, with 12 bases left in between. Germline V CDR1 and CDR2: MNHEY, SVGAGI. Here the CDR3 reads CASSYRATGNYGYTF. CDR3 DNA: TGTGCCAGCAGTTACAGGGCAACAGGAAACTATGGCTACACCTTC.

CDR3 region: CASSPPGQGVNIQYF. CDR3 bases: TGCGCCAGCAGCCCACCGGGACAGGGAGTGAACATTCAGTACTTC. The chain carries TRBV5-1 and TRBJ2-4; 9 positions agree with TRBD1. J gave up 7 bases and V 4 bases, and 9 bases lay outside the gene matches. In germline, CDR1 is SGHRS, CDR2 YFSETQ. The CDR3 runs to 15 residues.

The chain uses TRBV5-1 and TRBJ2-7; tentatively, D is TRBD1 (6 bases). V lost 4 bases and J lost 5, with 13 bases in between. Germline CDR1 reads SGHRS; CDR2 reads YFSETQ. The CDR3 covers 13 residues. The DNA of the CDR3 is TGCGCCAGCAGCCCCAACCCAGGGGACGAGCAGTACTTC. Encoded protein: CASSPNPGDEQYF. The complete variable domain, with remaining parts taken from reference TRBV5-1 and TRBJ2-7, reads KAGVTQTPRYLIKTRGQQVTLSCSPISGHRSVSWYQQTPGQGLQFLFEYFSETQRNKGNFPGRFSGRQFSNSRSEMNVSTLELGDSALYLCASSPNPGDEQYFGPGTRLTVT.

The CDR3 here is CASSLAGGGEKLFF. CDR3 bases: TGTGCCAGCAGCTTAGCAGGGGGAGGAGAAAAACTGTTTTTT. The V gene is TRBV7-9, the J gene TRBJ1-4, with D possibly matching TRBD1 (6 bases). CDR1 is SEHNR and CDR2 is FQNEAQ in the germline V gene (reference sequence). Trimming removed 0 bases from V and 8 bases from J, with 10 bases in between. The CDR3 covers 14 residues.

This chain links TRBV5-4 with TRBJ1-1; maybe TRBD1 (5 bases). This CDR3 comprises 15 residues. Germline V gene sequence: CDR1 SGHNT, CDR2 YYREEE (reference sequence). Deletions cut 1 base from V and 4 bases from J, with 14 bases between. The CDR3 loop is CASSLPDAGGTEAFF. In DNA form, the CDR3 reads TGTGCCAGCAGCTTGCCTGACGCGGGGGGCACTGAAGCTTTCTTT. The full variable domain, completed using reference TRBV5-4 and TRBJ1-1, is ETGVTQSPTHLIKTRGQQVTLRCSSQSGHNTVSWYQQALGQGPQFIFQYYREEENGRGNFPPRFSGLQFPNYSSELNVNALELDDSALYLCASSLPDAGGTEAFFGQGTRLTVV.

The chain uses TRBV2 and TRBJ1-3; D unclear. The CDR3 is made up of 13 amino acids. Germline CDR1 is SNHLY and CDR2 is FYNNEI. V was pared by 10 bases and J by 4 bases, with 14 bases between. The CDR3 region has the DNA TGTGCCACCCTAGGGATCAGGGGAAACACCATATATTTT. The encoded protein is CATLGIRGNTIYF. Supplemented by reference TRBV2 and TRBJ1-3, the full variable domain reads EPEVTQTPSHQVTQMGQEVILRCVPISNHLYFYWYRQILGQKVEFLVSFYNNEISEKSEIFDDQFSVERPDGSNFTLKIRSTKLEDSAMYFCATLGIRGNTIYFGEGSWLTVV.

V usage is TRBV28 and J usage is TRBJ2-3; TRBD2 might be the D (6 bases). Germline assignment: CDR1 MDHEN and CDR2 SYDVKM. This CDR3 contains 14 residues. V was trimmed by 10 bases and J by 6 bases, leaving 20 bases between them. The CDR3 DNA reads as TGTGCCATTAGCCGGGGGTCGCTGGGGGATACGCAGTATTTT. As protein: CAISRGSLGDTQYF.

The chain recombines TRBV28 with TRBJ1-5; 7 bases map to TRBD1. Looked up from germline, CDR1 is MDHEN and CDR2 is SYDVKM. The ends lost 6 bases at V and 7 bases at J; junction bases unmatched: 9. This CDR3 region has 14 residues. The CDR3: CASRLLQGRQPQHF. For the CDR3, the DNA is TGTGCCAGCAGGCTCTTACAGGGGAGGCAGCCCCAGCATTTT.

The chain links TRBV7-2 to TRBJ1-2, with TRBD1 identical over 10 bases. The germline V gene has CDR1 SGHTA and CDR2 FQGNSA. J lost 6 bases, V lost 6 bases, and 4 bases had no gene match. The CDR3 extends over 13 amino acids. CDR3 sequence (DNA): TGTGCCAGCAGGCCGGGACAGGGGAATGGCTACACCTTC. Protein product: CASRPGQGNGYTF.

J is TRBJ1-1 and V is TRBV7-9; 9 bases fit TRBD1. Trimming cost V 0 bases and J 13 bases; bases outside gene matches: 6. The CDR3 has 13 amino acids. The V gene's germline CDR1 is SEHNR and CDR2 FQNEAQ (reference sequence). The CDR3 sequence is CASSLATGGQYFF. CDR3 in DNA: TGTGCCAGCAGCTTAGCGACAGGGGGTCAGTATTTCTTT.

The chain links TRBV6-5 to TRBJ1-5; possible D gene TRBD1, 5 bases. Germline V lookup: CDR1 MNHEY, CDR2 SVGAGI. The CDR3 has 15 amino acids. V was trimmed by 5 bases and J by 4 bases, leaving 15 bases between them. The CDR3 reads CASSKDDSYNQPQHF. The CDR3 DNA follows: TGTGCCAGCAGTAAAGATGACAGTTATAATCAGCCCCAGCATTTT.

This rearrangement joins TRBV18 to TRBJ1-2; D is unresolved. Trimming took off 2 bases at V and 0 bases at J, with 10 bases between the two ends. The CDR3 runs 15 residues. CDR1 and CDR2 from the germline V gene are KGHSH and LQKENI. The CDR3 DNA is TGTGCCAGCTCACCAACCCAAGAGCCTAACTATGGCTACACCTTC. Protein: CASSPTQEPNYGYTF. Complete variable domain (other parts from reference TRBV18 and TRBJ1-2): NAGVMQNPRHLVRRRGQEARLRCSPMKGHSHVYWYRQLPEEGLKFMVYLQKENIIDESGMPKERFSAEFPKEGPSILRIQQVVRGDSAAYFCASSPTQEPNYGYTFGSGTRLTVV.

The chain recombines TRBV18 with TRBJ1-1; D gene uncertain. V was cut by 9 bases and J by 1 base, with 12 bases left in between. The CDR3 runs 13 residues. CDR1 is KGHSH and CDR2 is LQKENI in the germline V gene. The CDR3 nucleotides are TGTGCCAGTTCTTTACAGAAGAACACTGAAGCTTTCTTT. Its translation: CASSLQKNTEAFF.

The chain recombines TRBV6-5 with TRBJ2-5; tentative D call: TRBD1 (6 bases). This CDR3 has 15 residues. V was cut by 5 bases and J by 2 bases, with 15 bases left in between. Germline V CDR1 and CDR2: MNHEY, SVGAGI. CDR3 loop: CASSPSRQGQETQYF. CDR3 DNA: TGTGCCAGCAGTCCTTCGCGTCAGGGGCAAGAGACCCAGTACTTC.

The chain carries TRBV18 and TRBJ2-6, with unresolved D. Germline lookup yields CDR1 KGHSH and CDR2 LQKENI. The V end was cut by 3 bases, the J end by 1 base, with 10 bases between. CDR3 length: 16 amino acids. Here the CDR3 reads CASSPAKVSGANVLTF. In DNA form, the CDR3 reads TGTGCCAGCTCACCCGCAAAGGTATCTGGGGCCAACGTCCTGACTTTC.

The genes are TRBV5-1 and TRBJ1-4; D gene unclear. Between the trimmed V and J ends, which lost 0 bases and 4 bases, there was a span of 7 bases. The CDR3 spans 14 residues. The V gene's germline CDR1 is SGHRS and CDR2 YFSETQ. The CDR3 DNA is TGCGCCAGCAGCTTGGGGCTCGGTAATGAAAAACTGTTTTTT. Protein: CASSLGLGNEKLFF. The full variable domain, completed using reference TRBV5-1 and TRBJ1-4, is KAGVTQTPRYLIKTRGQQVTLSCSPISGHRSVSWYQQTPGQGLQFLFEYFSETQRNKGNFPGRFSGRQFSNSRSEMNVSTLELGDSALYLCASSLGLGNEKLFFGSGTQLSVL.

CDR3 in amino acids: CASRDWGRNTEAFF. In DNA form, the CDR3 reads TGCGCCAGCAGGGACTGGGGCAGGAACACTGAAGCTTTCTTT. The V and J genes are TRBV5-1 and TRBJ1-1, with D possibly being TRBD1 (5 bases). The CDR3 runs 14 residues. Germline V gene lookup returns CDR1 SGHRS and CDR2 YFSETQ. With 5 bases removed from V and 1 base from J, the gap between germline ends came to 12 bases.

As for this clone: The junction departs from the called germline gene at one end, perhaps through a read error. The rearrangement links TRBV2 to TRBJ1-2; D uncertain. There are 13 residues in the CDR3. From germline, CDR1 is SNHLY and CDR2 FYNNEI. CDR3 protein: CASREGQAAGYTF. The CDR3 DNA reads TGTGCCAGCAGGGAAGGCCAGGCCGCCGGCTACACCTTC.

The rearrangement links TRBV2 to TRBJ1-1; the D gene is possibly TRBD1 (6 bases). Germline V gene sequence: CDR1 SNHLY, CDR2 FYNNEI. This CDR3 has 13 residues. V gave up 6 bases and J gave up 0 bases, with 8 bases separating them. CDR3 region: CASRDSLNTEAFF. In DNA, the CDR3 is TGTGCCAGCAGGGACAGTTTGAACACTGAAGCTTTCTTT.

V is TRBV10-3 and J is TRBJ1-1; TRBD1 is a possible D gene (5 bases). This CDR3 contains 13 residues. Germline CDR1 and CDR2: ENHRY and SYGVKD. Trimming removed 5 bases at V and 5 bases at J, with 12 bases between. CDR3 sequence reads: CAISSDRGTEAFF. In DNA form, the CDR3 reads TGTGCCATCAGTTCCGACAGAGGAACTGAAGCTTTCTTT.

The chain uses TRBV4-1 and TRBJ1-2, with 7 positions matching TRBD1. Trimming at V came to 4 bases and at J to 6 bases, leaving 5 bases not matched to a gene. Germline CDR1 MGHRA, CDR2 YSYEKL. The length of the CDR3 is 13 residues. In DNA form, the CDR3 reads TGCGCCAGCAGCCCCGGGACAGTCCATGGCTACACCTTC. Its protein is CASSPGTVHGYTF.